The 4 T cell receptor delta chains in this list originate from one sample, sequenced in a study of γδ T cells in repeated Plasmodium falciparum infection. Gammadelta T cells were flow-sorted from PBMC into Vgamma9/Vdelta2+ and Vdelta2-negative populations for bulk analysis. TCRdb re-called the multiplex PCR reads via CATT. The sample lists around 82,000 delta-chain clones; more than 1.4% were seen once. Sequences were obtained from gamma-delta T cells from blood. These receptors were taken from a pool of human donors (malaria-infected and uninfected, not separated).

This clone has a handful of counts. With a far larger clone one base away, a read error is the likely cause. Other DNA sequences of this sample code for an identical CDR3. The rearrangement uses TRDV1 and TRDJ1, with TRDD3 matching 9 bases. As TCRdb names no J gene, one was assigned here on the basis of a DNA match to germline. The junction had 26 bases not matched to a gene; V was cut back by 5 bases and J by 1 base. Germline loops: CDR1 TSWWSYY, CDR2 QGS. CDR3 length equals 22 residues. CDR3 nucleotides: TGTGCTCTTGGGCTGCGGCCTTCCGGGCCATATTGGGGGATAGGTCGCACCGATAAACTCATCTTT. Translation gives CALGLRPSGPYWGIGRTDKLIF.

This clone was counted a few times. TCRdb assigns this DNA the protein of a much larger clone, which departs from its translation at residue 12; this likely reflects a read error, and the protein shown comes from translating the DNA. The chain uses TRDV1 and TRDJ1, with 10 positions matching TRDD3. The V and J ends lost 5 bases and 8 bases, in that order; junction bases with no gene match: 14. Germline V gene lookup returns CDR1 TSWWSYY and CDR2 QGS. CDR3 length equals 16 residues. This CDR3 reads CALGIRTGGLSGKLIF. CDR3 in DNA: TGTGCTCTTGGGATCCGAACTGGGGGATTATCCGGCAAACTCATCTTT.

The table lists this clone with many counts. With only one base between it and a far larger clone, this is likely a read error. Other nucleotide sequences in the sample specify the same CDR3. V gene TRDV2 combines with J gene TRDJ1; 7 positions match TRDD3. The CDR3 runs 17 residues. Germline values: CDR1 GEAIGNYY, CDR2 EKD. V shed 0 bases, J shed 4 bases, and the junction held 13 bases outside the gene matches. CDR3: CACDTQYWGRDDDKLIF. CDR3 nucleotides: TGTGCCTGTGACACCCAATACTGGGGCAGAGACGACGATAAACTCATCTTT.

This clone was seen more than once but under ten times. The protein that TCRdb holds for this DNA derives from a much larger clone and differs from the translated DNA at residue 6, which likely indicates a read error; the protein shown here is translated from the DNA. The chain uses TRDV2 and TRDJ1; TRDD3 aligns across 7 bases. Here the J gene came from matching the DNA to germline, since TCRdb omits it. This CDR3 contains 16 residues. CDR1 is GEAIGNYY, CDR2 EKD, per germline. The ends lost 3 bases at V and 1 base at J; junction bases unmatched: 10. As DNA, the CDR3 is TGTGCCTGTGACTTCGGAGGGGGATGGGGCACCGATAAACTCATCTTT. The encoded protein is CACDFGGGWGTDKLIF.